This T cell receptor beta chain was recorded in a study of cytomegalovirus exposure and HLA in healthy donors. Study in general: An earlier analysis found under 130 million unique TCR beta sequences from 150 million to 200 million T cells. Broader study findings: Reportedly, diagnosis of cytomegalovirus status by the classifier showed high specificity and sensitivity. There were reportedly fewer N-insertions in an Asian-associated ancestry cluster than the approximately 600-donor mean, in a later analysis.

Primers: 60 Vbeta forward and 13 Jbeta reverse. The repertoire was sequenced with immunoSEQ multiplex PCR; TCRdb's copy has only in-frame clones and lacks some. The table includes about 80,000 clones, roughly two thirds detected once. Turning to this clone: Antigen unknown.

The source is a woman aged 45-59 years in good health and CMV-seropositive. The sample consisted of PBMCs.

This chain's CDR3 is CASSHTGDDLGYTF. In nucleotides, the CDR3 is TGTGCCAGCAGCCATACAGGGGATGATCTTGGCTACACCTTC. The gene calls are TRBV5-4 and TRBJ1-2, with TRBD1 identical over 7 bases. Germline-derived CDR1 and CDR2 are SGHNT and YYREEE (reference sequence). The J segment lost 7 bases and the V segment lost 4 bases, leaving 10 bases of the junction unmatched. The length of the CDR3 is 14 residues.